Listed below are T cell receptor beta chains from one sample, sequenced in a study of PD-L1 blockade in urothelial cancer. Using immunoSEQ multiplex PCR, the repertoire was profiled, and TCRdb retains in-frame clones only, with some absent. The sample lists tens of thousands of clones, roughly four fifths occurring once. The source was PBMCs, collected around atezolizumab (anti-PD-L1) treatment. These receptors came from a man between 70 and 80 years old with urothelial cancer. The CDR3 runs from the conserved cysteine through the conserved F or W. A D gene is named only where the DNA matches it firmly. The size field is filled for only some rows; it gives once, few, many or a size class.

D	V	J	size	DNA	CDR3
NA	TRBV9	TRBJ2-1	NA	TGTGCCAGCAGCGTAGCTGGAGGGAATGAGCAGTTCTTC	CASSVAGGNEQFF
TRBD2	TRBV16	TRBJ2-7	NA	TGTGCCAGCAGCCAATTCTTCGGGACTAGCATCGACTACGAGCAGTACTTC	CASSQFFGTSIDYEQYF
TRBD2	TRBV7-8	TRBJ2-2	once	TGTGCCAGCAGCCAATCTAGCGGGGCGAACACCGGGGAGCTGTTTTTT	CASSQSSGANTGELFF
NA	TRBV6-1	TRBJ1-5	NA	TGTGCCAGCAGTAAGGACATTTATAGCAATCAGCCCCAGCATTTT	CASSKDIYSNQPQHF
TRBD2	TRBV6-1	TRBJ2-7	NA	TGTGCCAGCAGTGAGCGGACTAGCGCGAGCTACGAGCAGTACTTC	CASSERTSASYEQYF
NA	TRBV5-1	TRBJ2-3	NA	TGCGCCAGCAGCTTGCCCGGGAGCGCAGATACGCAGTATTTT	CASSLPGSADTQYF
NA	TRBV19	TRBJ1-2	NA	TGTGCCAGTAGTATAGGCCGGGATAGGGTCTATGGCTACACCTTC	CASSIGRDRVYGYTF
TRBD1	TRBV28	TRBJ1-5	NA	TGTGCCAGCAGCAGGACAGGGGGTGGGCAGCCCCAGCATTTT	CASSRTGGGQPQHF
NA	TRBV27	TRBJ2-3	NA	TGTGCCAGCAGTTTGGCCGTTCCCCCAGATACGCAGTATTTT	CASSLAVPPDTQYF
NA	TRBV7-2	TRBJ1-1	few	TGTGCCAGCAGCTTACAAACTGACACTGAAGCTTTCTTT	CASSLQTDTEAFF